These 4 T cell receptor beta chains originate from one sample sequenced in a study of graft-versus-host responses after intestinal transplantation. Repertoires were generated with immunoSEQ multiplex PCR, while TCRdb's copy carries only in-frame clones and drops some. The sample shows just over 20,000 clones, 75% to 90% of them seen only once. The input for sequencing was PBMCs, taken approximately 65 days after intestinal transplantation. These receptors were collected from a human patient who received an intestinal transplant, so some T cells may come from the graft donor.

The genes are TRBV11-2 and TRBJ2-7; D is ambiguous. Germline CDR1 SGHAT, CDR2 FQNNGV. Trimming removed 1 base from V and 0 bases from J, with 10 bases in between. CDR3 length equals 15 residues. In DNA form, the CDR3 reads TGTGCCAGCAGCTTAGGCAGCATTGGCTCCTACGAGCAGTACTTC. Encoded protein: CASSLGSIGSYEQYF.

The V and J genes are TRBV5-1 and TRBJ2-3, with 7 bases fitting TRBD1. V lost 2 bases, J lost 3 bases, and 6 bases stayed unmatched. Germline V gives CDR1 SGHRS, CDR2 YFSETQ. CDR3 size: 15 residues. DNA for the CDR3: TGCGCCAGCAGCTTACAGGGGCAATTTACAGATACGCAGTATTTT. Its translation is CASSLQGQFTDTQYF.

This clone was seen a single time. The chain combines TRBV11-3 with TRBJ1-1; tentative D call: TRBD1 (5 bases). The CDR3 contains 14 residues. The germline V and J ends were trimmed by 0 bases and 0 bases, with 5 bases remaining between them. Germline V gene lookup returns CDR1 SGHNT and CDR2 YENEEA. CDR3 residues: CASSLEGLNTEAFF. CDR3 sequence (DNA): TGTGCCAGCAGCTTAGAGGGACTGAACACTGAAGCTTTCTTT.

This chain uses TRBV14 with TRBJ2-7; no definite D call. Germline V CDR1 and CDR2: SGHDN, FVKESK. This CDR3 spans 13 amino acids. V gave up 0 bases and J gave up 7 bases, with 10 bases separating them. CDR3 sequence reads: CASSQDLVGEQYF. The CDR3, as DNA: TGTGCCAGCAGCCAAGACTTGGTTGGAGAGCAGTACTTC. The entire variable domain, with the rest obtained from reference TRBV14 and TRBJ2-7, is as follows: EAGVTQFPSHSVIEKGQTVTLRCDPISGHDNLYWYRRVMGKEIKFLLHFVKESKQDESGMPNNRFLAERTGGTYSTLKVQPAELEDSGVYFCASSQDLVGEQYFGPGTRLTVT.